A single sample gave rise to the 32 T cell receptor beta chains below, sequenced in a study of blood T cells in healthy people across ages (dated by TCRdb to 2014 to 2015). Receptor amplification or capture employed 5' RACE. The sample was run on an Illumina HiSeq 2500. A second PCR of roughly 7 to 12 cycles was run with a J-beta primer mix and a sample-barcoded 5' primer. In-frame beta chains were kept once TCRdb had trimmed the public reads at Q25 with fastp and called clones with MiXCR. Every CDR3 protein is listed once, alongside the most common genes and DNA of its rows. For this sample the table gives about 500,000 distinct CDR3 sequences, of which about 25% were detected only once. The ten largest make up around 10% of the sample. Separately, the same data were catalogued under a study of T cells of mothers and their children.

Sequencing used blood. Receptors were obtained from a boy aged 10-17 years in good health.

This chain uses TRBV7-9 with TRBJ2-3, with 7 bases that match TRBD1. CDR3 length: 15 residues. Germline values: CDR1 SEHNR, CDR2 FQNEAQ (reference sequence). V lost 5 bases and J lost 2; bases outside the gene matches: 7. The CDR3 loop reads CASSRTTGHTDTQYF. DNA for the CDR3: TGTGCCAGCAGCCGGACGACAGGGCACACAGATACGCAGTATTTT.

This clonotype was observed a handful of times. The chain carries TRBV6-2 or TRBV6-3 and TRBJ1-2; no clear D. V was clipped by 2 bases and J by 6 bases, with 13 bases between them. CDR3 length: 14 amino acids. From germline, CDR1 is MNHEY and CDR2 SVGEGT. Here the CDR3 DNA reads TGTGCCAGCAGTTACGTGGCGGCGCGGCATGGCTACACCTTC. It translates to CASSYVAARHGYTF.

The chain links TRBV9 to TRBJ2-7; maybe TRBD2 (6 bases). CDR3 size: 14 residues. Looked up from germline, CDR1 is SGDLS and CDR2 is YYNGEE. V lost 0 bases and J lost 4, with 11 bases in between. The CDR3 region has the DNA TGTGCCAGCAGCGTAGCTCCGGAGGGGTACGAGCAGTACTTC. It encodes CASSVAPEGYEQYF.

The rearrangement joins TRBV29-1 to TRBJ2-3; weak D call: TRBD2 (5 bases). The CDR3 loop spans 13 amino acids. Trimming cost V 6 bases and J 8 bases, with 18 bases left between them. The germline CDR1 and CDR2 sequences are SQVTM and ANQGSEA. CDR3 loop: CSVPSGPHGTQYF. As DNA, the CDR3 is TGCAGCGTACCAAGCGGACCCCACGGTACGCAGTATTTT.

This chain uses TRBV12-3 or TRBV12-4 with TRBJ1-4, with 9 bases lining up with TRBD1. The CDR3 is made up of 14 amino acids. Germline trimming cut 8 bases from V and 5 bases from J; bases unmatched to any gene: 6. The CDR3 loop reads CASGQGSINEKLFF. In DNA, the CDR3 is TGTGCCAGCGGACAGGGGAGTATCAATGAAAAACTGTTTTTT.

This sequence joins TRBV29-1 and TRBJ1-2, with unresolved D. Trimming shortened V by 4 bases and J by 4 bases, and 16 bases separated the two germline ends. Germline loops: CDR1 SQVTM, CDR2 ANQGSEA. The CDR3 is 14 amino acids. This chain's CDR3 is CSVVPTSAPYGYTF. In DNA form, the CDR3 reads TGCAGCGTTGTCCCTACATCGGCCCCCTATGGCTACACCTTC.

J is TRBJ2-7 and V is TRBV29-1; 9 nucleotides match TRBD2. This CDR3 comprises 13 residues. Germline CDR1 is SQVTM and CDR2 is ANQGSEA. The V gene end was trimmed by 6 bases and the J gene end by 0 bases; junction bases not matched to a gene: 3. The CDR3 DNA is TGCAGCGTCCTAGCGGGGTACTCCTACGAGCAGTACTTC. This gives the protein CSVLAGYSYEQYF.

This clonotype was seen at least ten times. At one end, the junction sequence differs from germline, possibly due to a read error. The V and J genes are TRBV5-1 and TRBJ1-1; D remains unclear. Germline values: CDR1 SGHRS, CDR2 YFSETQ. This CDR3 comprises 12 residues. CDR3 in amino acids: CASSLLNTEAFF. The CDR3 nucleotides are TGTGCCAGCAGCCTCCTGAACACTGAAGCTTTCTTT. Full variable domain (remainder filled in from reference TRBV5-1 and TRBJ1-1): KAGVTQTPRYLIKTRGQQVTLSCSPISGHRSVSWYQQTPGQGLQFLFEYFSETQRNKGNFPGRFSGRQFSNSRSEMNVSTLELGDSALYLCASSLLNTEAFFGQGTRLTVV.

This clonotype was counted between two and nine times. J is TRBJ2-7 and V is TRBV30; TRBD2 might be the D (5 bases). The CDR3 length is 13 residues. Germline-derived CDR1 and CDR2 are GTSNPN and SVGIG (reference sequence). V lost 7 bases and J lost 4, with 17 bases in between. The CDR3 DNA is TGTGCCTATGAGGCGGAGGACCGTTACGAGCAGTACTTC. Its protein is CAYEAEDRYEQYF.

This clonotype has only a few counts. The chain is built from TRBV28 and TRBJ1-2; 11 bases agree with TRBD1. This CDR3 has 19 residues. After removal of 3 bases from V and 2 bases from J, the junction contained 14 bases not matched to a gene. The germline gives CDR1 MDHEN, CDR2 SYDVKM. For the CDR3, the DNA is TGTGCCAGCAGTTTTCATTGGAAGGACAGGGGGCGCAAAAACTATGGCTACACCTTC. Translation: CASSFHWKDRGRKNYGYTF.

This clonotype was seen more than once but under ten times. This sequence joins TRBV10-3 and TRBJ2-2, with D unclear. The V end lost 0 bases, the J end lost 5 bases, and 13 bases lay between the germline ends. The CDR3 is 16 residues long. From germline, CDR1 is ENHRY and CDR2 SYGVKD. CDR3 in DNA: TGTGCCATCAGTGAGTCGAAGACCGCCTTAACCGGGGAGCTGTTTTTT. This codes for CAISESKTALTGELFF.

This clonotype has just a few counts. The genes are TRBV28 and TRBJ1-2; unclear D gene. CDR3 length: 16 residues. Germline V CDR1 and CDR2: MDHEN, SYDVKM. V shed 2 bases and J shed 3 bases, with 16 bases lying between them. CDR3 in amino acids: CASSLNFGSDHYGYTF. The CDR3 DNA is TGTGCCAGCAGTTTAAATTTTGGTTCGGACCACTATGGCTACACCTTC.

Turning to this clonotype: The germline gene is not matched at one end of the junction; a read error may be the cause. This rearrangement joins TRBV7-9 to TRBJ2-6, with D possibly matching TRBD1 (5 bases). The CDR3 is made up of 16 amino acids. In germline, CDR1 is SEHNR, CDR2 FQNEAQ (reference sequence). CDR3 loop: CASSLGLGSGANVPTF. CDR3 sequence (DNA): TGTGCCAGCAGCTTAGGCCTGGGATCTGGGGCCAACGTCCCGACTTTC.

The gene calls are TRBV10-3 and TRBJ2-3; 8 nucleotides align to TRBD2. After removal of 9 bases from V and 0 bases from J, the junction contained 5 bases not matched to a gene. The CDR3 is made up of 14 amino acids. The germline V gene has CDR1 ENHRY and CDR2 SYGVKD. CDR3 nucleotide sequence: TGTGCCATGGAACTAGCGGTTAGCACAGATACGCAGTATTTT. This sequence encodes CAMELAVSTDTQYF.

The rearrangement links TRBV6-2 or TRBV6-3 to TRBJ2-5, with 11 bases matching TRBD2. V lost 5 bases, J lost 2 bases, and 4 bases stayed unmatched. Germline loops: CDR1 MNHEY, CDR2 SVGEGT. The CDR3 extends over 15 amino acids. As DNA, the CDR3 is TGTGCCAGCAGTCGACTAGCGGGGTATCAAGAGACCCAGTACTTC. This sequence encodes CASSRLAGYQETQYF.

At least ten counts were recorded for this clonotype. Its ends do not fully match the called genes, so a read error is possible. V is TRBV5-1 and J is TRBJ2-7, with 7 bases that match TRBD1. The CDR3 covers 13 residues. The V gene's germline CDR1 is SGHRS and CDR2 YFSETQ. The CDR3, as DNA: TGTGCCAGCAGCCTAACAGGGGACTACGAGCAGTACTTC. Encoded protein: CASSLTGDYEQYF.

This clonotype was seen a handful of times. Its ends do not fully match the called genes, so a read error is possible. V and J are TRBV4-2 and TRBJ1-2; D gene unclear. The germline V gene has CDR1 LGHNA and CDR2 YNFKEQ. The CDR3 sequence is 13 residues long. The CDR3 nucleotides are TGTGCCAGCAGCCAAGGATTGGGCTATGGCTGCACCTTC. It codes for CASSQGLGYGCTF.

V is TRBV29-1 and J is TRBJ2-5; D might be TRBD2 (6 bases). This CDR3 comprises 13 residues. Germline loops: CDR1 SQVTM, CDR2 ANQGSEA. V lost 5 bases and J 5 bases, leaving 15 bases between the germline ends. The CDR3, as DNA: TGCAGCGTTCAGGGACCCGCGGGGGAGACCCAGTACTTC. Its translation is CSVQGPAGETQYF.

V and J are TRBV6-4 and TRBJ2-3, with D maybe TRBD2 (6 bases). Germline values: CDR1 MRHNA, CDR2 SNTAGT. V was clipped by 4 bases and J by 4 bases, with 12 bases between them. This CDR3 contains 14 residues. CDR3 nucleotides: TGTGCCAGCAGTGCCGGGGGAGACGCAGATACGCAGTATTTT. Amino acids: CASSAGGDADTQYF.

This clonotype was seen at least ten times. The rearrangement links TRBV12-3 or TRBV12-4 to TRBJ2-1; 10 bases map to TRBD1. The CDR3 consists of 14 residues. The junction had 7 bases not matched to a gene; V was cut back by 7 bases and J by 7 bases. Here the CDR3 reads CASTLRQGANEQFF. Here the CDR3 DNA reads TGTGCCAGCACCCTCAGACAGGGGGCAAATGAGCAGTTCTTC.

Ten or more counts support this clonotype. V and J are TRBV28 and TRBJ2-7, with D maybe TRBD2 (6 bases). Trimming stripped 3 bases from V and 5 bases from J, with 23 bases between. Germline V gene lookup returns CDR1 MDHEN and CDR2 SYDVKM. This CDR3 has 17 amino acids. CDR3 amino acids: CASSFGRRGFQTDEQYF. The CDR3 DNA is TGTGCCAGCAGTTTTGGGCGGCGGGGATTCCAAACGGACGAGCAGTACTTC. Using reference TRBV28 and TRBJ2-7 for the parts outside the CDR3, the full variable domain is DVKVTQSSRYLVKRTGEKVFLECVQDMDHENMFWYRQDPGLGLRLIYFSYDVKMKEKGDIPEGYSVSREKKERFSLILESASTNQTSMYLCASSFGRRGFQTDEQYFGPGTRLTVT.

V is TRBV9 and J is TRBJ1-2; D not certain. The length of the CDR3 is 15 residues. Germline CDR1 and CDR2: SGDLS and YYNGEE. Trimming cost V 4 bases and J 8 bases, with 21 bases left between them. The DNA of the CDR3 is TGTGCCAGCAGCCATCGTGAAGGGCGTACGACGGGCTACACCTTC. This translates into CASSHREGRTTGYTF.

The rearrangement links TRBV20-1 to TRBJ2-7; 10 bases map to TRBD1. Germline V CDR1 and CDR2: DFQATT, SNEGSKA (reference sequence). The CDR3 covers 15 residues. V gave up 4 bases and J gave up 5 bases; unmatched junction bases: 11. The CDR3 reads CSATRTGTGVDEQYF. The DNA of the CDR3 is TGCAGTGCTACCCGTACCGGGACAGGGGTGGACGAGCAGTACTTC.

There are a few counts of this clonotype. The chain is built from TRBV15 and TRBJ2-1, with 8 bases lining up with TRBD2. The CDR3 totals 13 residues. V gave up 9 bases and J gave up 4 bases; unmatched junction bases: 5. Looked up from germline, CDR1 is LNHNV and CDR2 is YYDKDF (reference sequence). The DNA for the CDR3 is TGTGCCACGGCAGCGGGAGCGTACAATGAGCAGTTCTTC. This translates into CATAAGAYNEQFF.

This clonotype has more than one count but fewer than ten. For the CDR3, the DNA is TGCAGCGGGAAAGAACCGGGACAGCGAACATATACGCAGTATTTT. This sequence encodes CSGKEPGQRTYTQYF. The genes are TRBV29-1 and TRBJ2-3; TRBD1 agrees at 7 bases. The CDR3 length is 15 residues. Trimming removed 7 bases from V and 7 bases from J; junction bases left unmatched: 17. CDR1 is SQVTM and CDR2 is ANQGSEA in the germline V gene.

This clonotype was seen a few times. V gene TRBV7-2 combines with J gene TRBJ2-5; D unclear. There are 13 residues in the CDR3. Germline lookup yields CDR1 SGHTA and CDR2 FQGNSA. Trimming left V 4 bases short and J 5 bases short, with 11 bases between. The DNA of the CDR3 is TGTGCCAGCAGCTCCCGAGCCTGGGAGACCCAGTACTTC. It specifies CASSSRAWETQYF.

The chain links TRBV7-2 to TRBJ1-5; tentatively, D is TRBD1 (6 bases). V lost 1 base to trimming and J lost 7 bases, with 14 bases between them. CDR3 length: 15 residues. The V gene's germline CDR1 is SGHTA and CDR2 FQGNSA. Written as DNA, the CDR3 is TGTGCCAGCAGCTTAGATCGGGGGCTTAGGCAGCCCCAGCATTTT. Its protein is CASSLDRGLRQPQHF.

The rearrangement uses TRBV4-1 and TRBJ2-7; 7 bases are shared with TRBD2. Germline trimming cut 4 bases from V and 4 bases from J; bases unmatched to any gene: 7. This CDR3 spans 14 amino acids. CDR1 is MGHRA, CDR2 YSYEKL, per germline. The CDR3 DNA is TGCGCCAGCAGCCCCTATCAGGGACTATACGAGCAGTACTTC. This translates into CASSPYQGLYEQYF.

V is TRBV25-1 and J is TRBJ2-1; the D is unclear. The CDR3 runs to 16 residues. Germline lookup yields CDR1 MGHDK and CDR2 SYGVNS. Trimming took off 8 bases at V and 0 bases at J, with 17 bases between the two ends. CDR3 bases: TGTGCCAGCCTTCCGTTCCGGGCCAGCTCCTACAATGAGCAGTTCTTC. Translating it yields CASLPFRASSYNEQFF.

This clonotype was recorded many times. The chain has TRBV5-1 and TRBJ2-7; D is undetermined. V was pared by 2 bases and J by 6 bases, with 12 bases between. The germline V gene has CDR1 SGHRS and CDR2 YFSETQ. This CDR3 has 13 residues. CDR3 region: CASSFVLPGEQYF. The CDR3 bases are TGCGCCAGCAGCTTTGTACTCCCGGGCGAGCAGTACTTC.

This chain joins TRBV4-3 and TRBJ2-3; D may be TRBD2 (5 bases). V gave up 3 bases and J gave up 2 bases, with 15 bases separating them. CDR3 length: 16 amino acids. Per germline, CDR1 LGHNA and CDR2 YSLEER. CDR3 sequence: CASSQGSGLDTDTQYF. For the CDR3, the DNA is TGCGCCAGCAGCCAGGGAAGCGGTCTAGACACAGATACGCAGTATTTT.

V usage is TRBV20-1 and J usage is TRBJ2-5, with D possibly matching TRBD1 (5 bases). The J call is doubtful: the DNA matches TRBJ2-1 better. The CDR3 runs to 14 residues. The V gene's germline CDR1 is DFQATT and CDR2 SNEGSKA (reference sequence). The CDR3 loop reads CSASRQIGYNEQFF. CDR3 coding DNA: TGCAGTGCTAGTCGACAGATTGGCTACAATGAGCAGTTCTTC.